This T cell receptor (beta chain) originates from a study of blood T cell repertoires in COVID-19. The wider study: COVID-19 samples collected from the United States, Italy and Spain covered acute and convalescent phases. T cells, B-cell-depleted T cells, or PBMCs provided the cDNA or gDNA that served as material.

How the authors handled the data: Reference gene primer amplification gave nucleated cell count estimates. TCRdb's copy holds only in-frame clones and misses some; the assay was immunoSEQ multiplex PCR. D and trimming were read from the DNA, whereas the V and J calls and clone size are those reported in that table. The data contain 200,000 or so clones, 85% to 90% of them seen just once; the ten biggest clones take up 4.4%. The CDR3 sequence is 13 residues long. The V and J ends lost 4 bases and 3 bases respectively, with 11 bases between them. Germline V gene lookup returns CDR1 SGHRS and CDR2 YFSETQ.

This sequence was found in a man aged 50-59 years with acute or convalescent COVID-19. The specimen was peripheral blood. The chain links TRBV5-1 to TRBJ2-7; possibly TRBD1 for D (6 bases). CDR3 DNA sequence: TGCGCCAGCAGCCTAATGACAGGCTACGAGCAGTACTTC. It codes for CASSLMTGYEQYF.